This T cell receptor (beta chain) came from a study of T cell responses to AZD1222 COVID-19 vaccine. Here immunoSEQ multiplex PCR was the method, and the copy in TCRdb shows in-frame clones only, minus some. The sample lists approximately 150,000 clones, around 90% occurring once. V dropped 4 bases and J dropped 7; count of bases not matched to a gene: 9. The CDR3 has 17 residues. Germline CDR1 and CDR2: SGHDT and YYEEEE. Study conclusions and caveats: Nearly half of spike-specific TCRs reportedly go after variant regions that carry no mutations. Of the AZD1222 recipients, only five to seven were seropositive at baseline.

This clone was observed once. Antigen unknown. The V call is TRBV5-6, the J call TRBJ2-2; 14 bases fit TRBD2. This clonotype was sampled from an adult who received the MenACWY meningococcal vaccine as a control. The specimen comprised peripheral blood, sampled 28 days after the second dose of the MenACWY control vaccine. In DNA, the CDR3 is TGTGCCAGCAGCCCCCGACTAGCGGGGGGGCGTCGCGGGGAGCTGTTTTTT. It specifies CASSPRLAGGRRGELFF.